The 28 T cell receptor beta chains in this list originate from one sample, sequenced in a study of cytomegalovirus exposure and HLA in healthy donors. 13 Jbeta primers and 60 Vbeta primers were used for the PCR. Using immunoSEQ multiplex PCR, the repertoire was profiled, and TCRdb retains in-frame clones only, with some absent. The sample includes around 200,000 clones, roughly 84% seen only once; the top ten take about 2.6%. The sample consisted of PBMCs. Receptors originate from a woman aged 45 to 65 in good health and CMV-seropositive.

This clone appeared a few times. This chain joins TRBV5-5 and TRBJ1-1; possible D gene TRBD1, 6 bases. CDR1 is SGHKS and CDR2 is YYEKEE in the germline V gene (reference sequence). The length of the CDR3 is 13 residues. Trimming left V 6 bases short and J 7 bases short, with 16 bases between. CDR3 in DNA: TGTGCCAGCACCGATGGGACACAATTTGAAGCTTTCTTT. Translating it yields CASTDGTQFEAFF.

The V gene is TRBV18, the J gene TRBJ1-1; weak D call: TRBD1 (5 bases). Germline values: CDR1 KGHSH, CDR2 LQKENI. V dropped 5 bases and J dropped 5 bases, with 9 bases sitting between them. CDR3 length: 12 residues. The CDR3 loop reads CASSTQGTEAFF. The CDR3 DNA reads TGTGCCAGCTCAACTCAGGGAACTGAAGCTTTCTTT.

This sequence joins TRBV5-1 and TRBJ1-2; 9 nucleotides align to TRBD1. The CDR3 extends over 16 amino acids. J lost 1 base, V lost 4 bases, and 8 bases had no gene match. CDR1 SGHRS and CDR2 YFSETQ come from the germline V gene. The DNA for the CDR3 is TGCGCCAGCAGCCCTGCGACAGGGGGATATAACTATGGCTACACCTTC. Protein sequence: CASSPATGGYNYGYTF. The complete variable domain, with remaining parts taken from reference TRBV5-1 and TRBJ1-2, reads KAGVTQTPRYLIKTRGQQVTLSCSPISGHRSVSWYQQTPGQGLQFLFEYFSETQRNKGNFPGRFSGRQFSNSRSEMNVSTLELGDSALYLCASSPATGGYNYGYTFGSGTRLTVV.

The chain is built from TRBV6-1 and TRBJ1-1, with a tentative D call TRBD1 (5 bases). The V gene's germline CDR1 is MNHNS and CDR2 SASEGT. CDR3 length: 14 residues. Trimming removed 5 bases from V and 1 base from J, with 11 bases in between. CDR3 sequence reads: CASSLDNSNTEAFF. CDR3 nucleotide sequence: TGTGCCAGCAGTCTGGACAACTCGAACACTGAAGCTTTCTTT.

J is TRBJ1-6 and V is TRBV5-1; no clear D. Germline lookup yields CDR1 SGHRS and CDR2 YFSETQ. Trimming shortened V by 0 bases and J by 8 bases, and 12 bases separated the two germline ends. The CDR3 covers 15 residues. DNA for the CDR3: TGCGCCAGCAGCTTGGAGTCCCGGAGGGATTCACCCCTCCACTTT. Translation gives CASSLESRRDSPLHF.

V is TRBV28 and J is TRBJ2-7; TRBD1 matches at 11 bases. Per germline, CDR1 MDHEN and CDR2 SYDVKM. With 6 bases clipped from V and 6 bases from J, the junction kept 10 bases outside the gene matches. The CDR3 is made up of 15 amino acids. The CDR3 protein is CASRQRTGGPSEQYF. In DNA form, the CDR3 reads TGTGCCAGCAGACAACGGACAGGGGGCCCGTCCGAGCAGTACTTC.

CDR3 amino acids: CASSQDRGDTGELFF. DNA of the CDR3: TGCGCCAGCAGCCAAGATAGAGGAGACACCGGGGAGCTGTTTTTT. The chain recombines TRBV4-1 with TRBJ2-2, with no clear D. Germline loops: CDR1 MGHRA, CDR2 YSYEKL. Trimming stripped 0 bases from V and 3 bases from J, with 8 bases between. CDR3 length: 15 amino acids.

This clone was recorded once. This sequence joins TRBV4-3 and TRBJ2-1, with 9 nucleotides matching TRBD2. This CDR3 contains 17 residues. Germline assignment: CDR1 LGHNA and CDR2 YSLEER. Trimming removed 0 bases from V and 7 bases from J; junction bases left unmatched: 10. CDR3 sequence reads: CASSQDFGAGGLNEQFF. The DNA for the CDR3 is TGCGCCAGCAGCCAAGATTTCGGGGCGGGGGGGCTTAATGAGCAGTTCTTC.

The chain uses TRBV5-1 and TRBJ2-1; 12 positions agree with TRBD2. Per germline, CDR1 SGHRS and CDR2 YFSETQ. Trimming cost V 6 bases and J 9 bases; bases outside gene matches: 7. The CDR3 consists of 14 residues. In nucleotides, the CDR3 is TGCGCCAGCACCGCTAGCGGGGGGGCGGGTGAGCAGTTCTTC. Protein: CASTASGGAGEQFF.

Only one count was recorded for this clone. This chain links TRBV6-1 with TRBJ2-1; no clear D gene. CDR3 length equals 15 residues. Trimming took off 8 bases at V and 0 bases at J, with 14 bases between the two ends. Per germline, CDR1 MNHNS and CDR2 SASEGT. CDR3 sequence: CASRSNSNSYNEQFF. CDR3 nucleotide sequence: TGTGCCAGCCGGTCAAATAGTAACTCCTACAATGAGCAGTTCTTC.

The gene calls are TRBV18 and TRBJ1-1; D perhaps matches TRBD1 (5 bases). Trimming pared 5 bases from V and 1 base from J, leaving 8 bases between. The germline gives CDR1 KGHSH, CDR2 LQKENI. The CDR3 spans 13 residues. The CDR3 reads CASSTRENTEAFF. In DNA form, the CDR3 reads TGTGCCAGCTCAACCAGGGAGAACACTGAAGCTTTCTTT. Based on the CDR3 plus reference TRBV18 and TRBJ1-1, the full variable domain is NAGVMQNPRHLVRRRGQEARLRCSPMKGHSHVYWYRQLPEEGLKFMVYLQKENIIDESGMPKERFSAEFPKEGPSILRIQQVVRGDSAAYFCASSTRENTEAFFGQGTRLTVV.

The chain recombines TRBV9 with TRBJ2-3, with D tentatively TRBD1 (6 bases). Trimming shortened V by 0 bases and J by 0 bases, and 14 bases separated the two germline ends. The CDR3 sequence is 17 residues long. Per germline, CDR1 SGDLS and CDR2 YYNGEE. Here the CDR3 reads CASSVERGTTSTDTQYF. In nucleotides, the CDR3 is TGTGCCAGCAGCGTAGAGAGGGGGACCACTAGCACAGATACGCAGTATTTT. The whole variable domain, remainder taken from reference TRBV9 and TRBJ2-3, is DSGVTQTPKHLITATGQRVTLRCSPRSGDLSVYWYQQSLDQGLQFLIQYYNGEERAKGNILERFSAQQFPDLHSELNLSSLELGDSALYFCASSVERGTTSTDTQYFGPGTRLTVL.

This sequence joins TRBV7-3 and TRBJ2-6; 7 positions match TRBD2. Looked up from germline, CDR1 is SGHTA and CDR2 is FQGTGA. The CDR3 totals 18 residues. Trimming removed 3 bases from V and 1 base from J; junction bases left unmatched: 9. CDR3 nucleotide sequence: TGTGCCAGCAGCTTCGACACAGCGGGGAGGTCTGGGGCCAACGTCCTGACTTTC. Its protein product is CASSFDTAGRSGANVLTF.

The rearrangement links TRBV18 to TRBJ2-3; D is undetermined. Germline CDR1 is KGHSH and CDR2 is LQKENI. Trimming left V 2 bases short and J 6 bases short, with 6 bases between. The CDR3 sequence is 12 residues long. The CDR3 nucleotides are TGTGCCAGCTCACCATCGTATGATACGCAGTATTTT. Translation gives CASSPSYDTQYF.

The CDR3 protein is CASSLDLGTGNTEAFF. The CDR3 DNA is TGTGCCAGCAGCTTAGATCTGGGGACAGGAAACACTGAAGCTTTCTTT. The J gene is TRBJ1-1, the V gene TRBV11-2; 8 positions agree with TRBD1. J lost 2 bases, V lost 0 bases, and 5 bases had no gene match. The CDR3 runs to 16 residues. Per germline, CDR1 SGHAT and CDR2 FQNNGV.

This clone appeared a single time. The chain recombines TRBV6-5 with TRBJ1-6; D is unresolved. The CDR3 loop spans 15 amino acids. The germline V and J ends were trimmed by 6 bases and 0 bases, with 9 bases remaining between them. Germline V gene lookup returns CDR1 MNHEY and CDR2 SVGAGI. The CDR3 DNA reads TGTGCCAGCAGGCTACAGAGCTCCTATAATTCACCCCTCCACTTT. This translates into CASRLQSSYNSPLHF.

The rearrangement links TRBV6-1 to TRBJ1-6, with 11 bases aligning to TRBD1. V gave up 4 bases and J gave up 12 bases; unmatched junction bases: 20. Germline CDR1 MNHNS, CDR2 SASEGT. The CDR3 loop spans 19 amino acids. The CDR3 region has the DNA TGTGCCAGCAGTGCGCTCCACCTTGCGGAGGGACAGGGGGATAAACCCCTCCACTTT. This gives the protein CASSALHLAEGQGDKPLHF.

The chain uses TRBV5-4 and TRBJ2-4; D is possibly TRBD1 (6 bases). Germline CDR1 SGHNT, CDR2 YYREEE (reference sequence). The length of the CDR3 is 15 residues. V was trimmed by 0 bases and J by 0 bases, leaving 7 bases between them. The CDR3 is CASSLEGGAKNIQYF. For the CDR3, the DNA is TGTGCCAGCAGCTTGGAAGGGGGAGCCAAAAACATTCAGTACTTC.

A word on this clone: At one end the junction does not follow the germline gene, possibly because of a read error. The genes are TRBV7-3 and TRBJ2-7; possible D gene TRBD2, 6 bases. This CDR3 is 14 amino acids long. Germline lookup yields CDR1 SGHTA and CDR2 FQGTGA. This CDR3 is CASSLTGDSYERYF. CDR3 DNA sequence: TGTGCCAGCAGCTTAACAGGGGACTCCTACGAGCGGTACTTC. The complete variable domain, with remaining parts taken from reference TRBV7-3 and TRBJ2-7, reads GAGVSQTPSNKVTEKGKYVELRCDPISGHTALYWYRQSLGQGPEFLIYFQGTGAADDSGLPNDRFFAVRPEGSVSTLKIQRTERGDSAVYLCASSLTGDSYERYFGPGTRLTVT.

The chain carries TRBV6-6 and TRBJ1-5; TRBD1 aligns across 7 bases. CDR1 is MNHNY, CDR2 SVGAGI, per germline (reference sequence). V was pared by 7 bases and J by 4 bases, with 4 bases of the junction left unmatched. The CDR3 covers 13 residues. This CDR3 is CASKGQQNQPQHF. The CDR3 DNA reads TGTGCCAGCAAGGGACAGCAGAATCAGCCCCAGCATTTT.

The CDR3 loop reads CASSLQVTEKQYF. CDR3 in DNA: TGTGCCAGCAGCTTACAGGTTACAGAGAAGCAGTATTTT. The chain employs TRBV7-9 and TRBJ2-3, with unresolved D. Per the germline V gene, CDR1 is SEHNR and CDR2 is FQNEAQ (reference sequence). V lost 2 bases and J 11 bases, leaving 14 bases between the germline ends. The CDR3 totals 13 residues.

Of note for this clone: Relative to the germline gene, one junction end is altered; a read error may explain this. This chain connects TRBV6-5 to TRBJ2-3; TRBD2 aligns across 8 bases. The CDR3 extends over 16 amino acids. Per germline, CDR1 MNHEY and CDR2 SVGAGI. The CDR3 sequence: CASSYRAAGGTGTQYF. The CDR3 bases are TGTGCCAGCAGTTATAGGGCGGCGGGGGGCACAGGTACGCAGTATTTT.

For this clone: This sample includes further DNA sequences coding for the same CDR3. The J gene is TRBJ2-7, the V gene TRBV6-6; maybe TRBD1 (6 bases). The V gene's germline CDR1 is MNHNY and CDR2 SVGAGI (reference sequence). The CDR3 is made up of 13 amino acids. Trimming left V 2 bases short and J 3 bases short, with 8 bases between. The CDR3 region has the DNA TGTGCCAGCAGTTACGGACAGCTCTACGAGCAGTACTTC. Its translation: CASSYGQLYEQYF.

This clone was detected only a few times. The chain carries TRBV10-2 and TRBJ2-7; TRBD2 matches 11 bases. After removal of 2 bases from V and 1 base from J, the junction contained 7 bases not matched to a gene. CDR1 is WSHSY and CDR2 is SAAADI in the germline V gene. The CDR3 covers 17 residues. The CDR3 protein is CASSELGTSGKSYEQYF. CDR3 DNA sequence: TGCGCCAGCAGTGAGCTGGGGACTAGCGGAAAATCCTACGAGCAGTACTTC.

As to this clone: This sample includes further DNA sequences coding for the same CDR3. The chain joins TRBV6-1 to TRBJ2-5; D perhaps matches TRBD1 (6 bases). The CDR3 covers 14 residues. Per the germline V gene, CDR1 is MNHNS and CDR2 is SASEGT. Trimming removed 4 bases from V and 0 bases from J, with 9 bases in between. The CDR3 DNA reads TGTGCCAGCAGTGGAGGGGGAAACCAAGAGACCCAGTACTTC. Protein: CASSGGGNQETQYF.

CDR3 loop: CASSRTATSGGVTDTQYF. The CDR3, as DNA: TGTGCCAGCTCCCGAACTGCGACTAGCGGGGGTGTCACAGATACGCAGTATTTT. The chain is built from TRBV18 and TRBJ2-3, with 12 bases aligning to TRBD2. The CDR3 has 18 residues. Looked up from germline, CDR1 is KGHSH and CDR2 is LQKENI. The ends lost 6 bases at V and 2 bases at J; junction bases unmatched: 12.

The chain has TRBV6-5 and TRBJ1-5, with no clear D. V shed 0 bases and J shed 9 bases, with 12 bases lying between them. Germline V gives CDR1 MNHEY, CDR2 SVGAGI. The CDR3 is made up of 14 amino acids. In nucleotides, the CDR3 is TGTGCCAGCAGTTACTCCGGCCGACTTGGGCCCCAGCATTTT. Residues: CASSYSGRLGPQHF.

This clone appeared a few times. J is TRBJ2-1 and V is TRBV5-5, with 11 nucleotides matching TRBD1. The germline gives CDR1 SGHKS, CDR2 YYEKEE (reference sequence). The CDR3 length is 18 residues. J was trimmed by 6 bases and V by 2 bases; bases with no gene match: 13. CDR3 nucleotide sequence: TGTGCCAGCAGCTTAGATGGCTGGTGGACAGGGGGCATCAATGAGCAGTTCTTC. Translated, it gives CASSLDGWWTGGINEQFF. The whole variable domain, filled in from reference TRBV5-5 and TRBJ2-1, reads DAGVTQSPTHLIKTRGQQVTLRCSPISGHKSVSWYQQVLGQGPQFIFQYYEKEERGRGNFPDRFSARQFPNYSSELNVNALLLGDSALYLCASSLDGWWTGGINEQFFGPGTRLTVL.